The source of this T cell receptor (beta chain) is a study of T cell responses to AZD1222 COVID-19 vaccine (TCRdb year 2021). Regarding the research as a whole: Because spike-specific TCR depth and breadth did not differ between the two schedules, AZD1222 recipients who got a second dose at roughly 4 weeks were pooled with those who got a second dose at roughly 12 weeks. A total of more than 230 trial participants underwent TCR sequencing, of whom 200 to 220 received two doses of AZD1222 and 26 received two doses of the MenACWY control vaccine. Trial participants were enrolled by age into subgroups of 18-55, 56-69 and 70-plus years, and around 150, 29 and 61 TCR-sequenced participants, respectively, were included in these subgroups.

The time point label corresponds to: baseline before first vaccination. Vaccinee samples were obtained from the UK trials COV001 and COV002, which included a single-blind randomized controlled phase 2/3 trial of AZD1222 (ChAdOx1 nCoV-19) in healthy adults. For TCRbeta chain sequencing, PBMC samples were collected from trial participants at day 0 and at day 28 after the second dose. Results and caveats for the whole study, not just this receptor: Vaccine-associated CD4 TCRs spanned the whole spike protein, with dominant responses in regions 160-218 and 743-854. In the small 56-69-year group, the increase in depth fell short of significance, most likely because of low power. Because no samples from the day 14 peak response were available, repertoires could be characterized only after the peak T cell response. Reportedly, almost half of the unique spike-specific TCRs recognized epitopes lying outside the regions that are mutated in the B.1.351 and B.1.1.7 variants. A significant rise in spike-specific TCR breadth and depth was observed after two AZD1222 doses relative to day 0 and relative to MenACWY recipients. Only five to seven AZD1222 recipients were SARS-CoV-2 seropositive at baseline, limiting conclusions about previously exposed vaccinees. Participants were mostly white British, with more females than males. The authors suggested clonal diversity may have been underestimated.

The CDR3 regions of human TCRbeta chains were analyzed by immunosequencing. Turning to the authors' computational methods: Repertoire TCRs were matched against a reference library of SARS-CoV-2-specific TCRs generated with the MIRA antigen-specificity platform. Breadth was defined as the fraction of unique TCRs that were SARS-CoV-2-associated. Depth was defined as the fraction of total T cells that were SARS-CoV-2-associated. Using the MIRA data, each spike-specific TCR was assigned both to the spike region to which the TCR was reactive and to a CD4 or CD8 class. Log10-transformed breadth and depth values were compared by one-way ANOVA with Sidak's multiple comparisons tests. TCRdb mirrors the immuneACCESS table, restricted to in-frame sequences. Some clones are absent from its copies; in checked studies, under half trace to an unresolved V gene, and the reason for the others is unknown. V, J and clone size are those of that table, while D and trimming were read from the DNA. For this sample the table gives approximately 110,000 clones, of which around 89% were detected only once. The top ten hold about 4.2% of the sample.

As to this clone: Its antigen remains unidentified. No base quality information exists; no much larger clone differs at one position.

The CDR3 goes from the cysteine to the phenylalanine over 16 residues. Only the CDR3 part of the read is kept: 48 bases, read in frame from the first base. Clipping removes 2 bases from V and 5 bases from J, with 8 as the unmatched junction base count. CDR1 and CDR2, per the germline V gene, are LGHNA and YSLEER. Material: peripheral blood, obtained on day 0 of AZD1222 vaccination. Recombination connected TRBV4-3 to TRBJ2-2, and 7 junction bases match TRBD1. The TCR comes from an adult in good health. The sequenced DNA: TGCGCCAGCAGCCAACGCACAGGGGTCTGGACCGGGGAGCTGTTTTTT. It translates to CASSQRTGVWTGELFF.